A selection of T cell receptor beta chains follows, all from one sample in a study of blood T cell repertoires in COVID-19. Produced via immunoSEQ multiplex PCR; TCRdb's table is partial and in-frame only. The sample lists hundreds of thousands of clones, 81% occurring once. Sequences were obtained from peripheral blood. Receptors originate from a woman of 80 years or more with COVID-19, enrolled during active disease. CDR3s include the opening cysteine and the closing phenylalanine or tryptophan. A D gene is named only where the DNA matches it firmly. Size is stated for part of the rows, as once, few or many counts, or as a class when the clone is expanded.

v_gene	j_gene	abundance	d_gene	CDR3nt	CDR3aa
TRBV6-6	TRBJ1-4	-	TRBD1	TGTGCCAGCAGTCAACAGGGGGGTAATGAAAAACTGTTTTTT	CASSQQGGNEKLFF
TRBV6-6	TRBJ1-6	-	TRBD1	TGTGCCAGCAGCGCTATGACAGGGGGAGAATCACCCCTCCACTTT	CASSAMTGGESPLHF
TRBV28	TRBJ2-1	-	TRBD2	TGTGCCAGCAGTTCTTCTAGCGGGAGGGCCTACAATGAGCAGTTCTTC	CASSSSSGRAYNEQFF
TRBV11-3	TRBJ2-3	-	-	TGTGCCAGCAGCCCCGGGGGAGCGGCAGATACGCAGTATTTT	CASSPGGAADTQYF
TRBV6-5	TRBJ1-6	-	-	TGTGCCAGCAGTCCCCGAGACACGACACCCCTCCACTTT	CASSPRDTTPLHF
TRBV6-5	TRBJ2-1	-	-	TGTGCCAGCGGGGCCCAGGTATACAATGAGCAGTTCTTC	CASGAQVYNEQFF
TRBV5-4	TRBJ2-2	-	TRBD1	TGTGCCAGCAGCGGGACAGAGAACACCGGGGAGCTGTTTTTT	CASSGTENTGELFF
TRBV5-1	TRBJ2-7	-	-	TGCGCCAGCAGCTTGGGGTGGGGGACACTCTACGAGCAGTACTTC	CASSLGWGTLYEQYF
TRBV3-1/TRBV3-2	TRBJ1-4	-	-	TGTGCCAGCAGCTTAGGACAGTTCAATGAAAAACTGTTTTTT	CASSLGQFNEKLFF
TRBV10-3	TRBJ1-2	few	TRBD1	TGTGCCATCAGCCTGACAGGGCAGGACTATGGCTACACCTTC	CAISLTGQDYGYTF
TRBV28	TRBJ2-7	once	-	TGTGCCAGCAGTTCCCCGTACGAGCAGTACTTC	CASSSPYEQYF
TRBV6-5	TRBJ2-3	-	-	TGTGCCAGCAGTTCCCCAGGCACAGATACGCAGTATTTT	CASSSPGTDTQYF
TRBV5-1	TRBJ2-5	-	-	TGCGCCAGCAGTCCCGGACAGTCTTACCAAGAGACCCAGTACTTC	CASSPGQSYQETQYF
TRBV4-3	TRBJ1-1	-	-	TGCGCCAGCAGCCAAGGGGGCGCGGGAACTGAAGCTTTCTTT	CASSQGGAGTEAFF
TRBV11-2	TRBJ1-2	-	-	TGTGCCAGCAGCTTGCCCCAGGTTAACTATGGCTACACCTTC	CASSLPQVNYGYTF
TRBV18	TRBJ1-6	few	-	TGTGCCAGCTCACCAAACTTGGGCAGGGGTAATTCACCCCTCCACTTT	CASSPNLGRGNSPLHF
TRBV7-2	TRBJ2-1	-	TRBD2	TGTGCCAGCAGCCTTAGCGGGGCAAGCTCCTACAATGAGCAGTTCTTC	CASSLSGASSYNEQFF
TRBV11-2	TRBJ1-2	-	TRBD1	TGTGCCAGCAGCCCGACGACAGGGGGATATGGCTACACCTTC	CASSPTTGGYGYTF
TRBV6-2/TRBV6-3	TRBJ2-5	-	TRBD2	TGTGCCAGCAGTTACTCCCCGGCTAGCGGGAGTACCCAGTACTTC	CASSYSPASGSTQYF
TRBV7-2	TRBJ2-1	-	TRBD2	TGTGCCAGCAGCCTCACTAGCGCATCCTACAATGAGCAGTTCTTC	CASSLTSASYNEQFF
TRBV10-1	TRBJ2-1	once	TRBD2	TGCGCCAGCAGTGAGTCTCGTAGCGGGAGTTACAATGAGCAGTTCTTC	CASSESRSGSYNEQFF
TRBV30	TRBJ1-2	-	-	TGTGCCTGGAGTAGAGGGGGTCGGGGCTACACCTTC	CAWSRGGRGYTF
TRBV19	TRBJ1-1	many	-	TGTGCCAGTAGACCTCGCTCACAGGGGAACACTGAAGCTTTCTTT	CASRPRSQGNTEAFF
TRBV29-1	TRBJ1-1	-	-	TGCAGCGTTGGACAGATGAACACTGAAGCTTTCTTT	CSVGQMNTEAFF
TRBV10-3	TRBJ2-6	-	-	TGTGCCATTCTAAACCCTGGGGCCAACGTCCTGACTTTC	CAILNPGANVLTF
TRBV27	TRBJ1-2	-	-	TGTGCCAGCAGTAGGGCAGGGTATGGCTACACCTTC	CASSRAGYGYTF
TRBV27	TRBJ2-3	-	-	TGTGCCAGCCGAGGGGGGGTTGGGACAGATACGCAGTATTTT	CASRGGVGTDTQYF
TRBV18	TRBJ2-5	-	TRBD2	TGTGCCAGCTCACCACTCTCGGGGGGGGCCTTTCAAGAGACCCAGTACTTC	CASSPLSGGAFQETQYF
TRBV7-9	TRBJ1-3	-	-	TGTGCCAGCAGCTTACCGGGAGCGTCTGGAAACACCATATATTTT	CASSLPGASGNTIYF
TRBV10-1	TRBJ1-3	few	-	TGCGCCGGGCATACATCCACCATATATTTT	CAGHTSTIYF
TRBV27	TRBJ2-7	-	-	TGTGCCAGCAGTTTCCAGGGGACTACGAACGAGCAGTACTTC	CASSFQGTTNEQYF
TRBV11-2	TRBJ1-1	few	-	TGTGCCAGCATGCTGCGGAGAGGCGGTAACACTGAAGCTTTCTTT	CASMLRRGGNTEAFF
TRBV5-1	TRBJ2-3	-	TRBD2	TGCGCCAGCACGAGGCGCGGGGGGGCCTCCGACACAGATACGCAGTATTTT	CASTRRGGASDTDTQYF
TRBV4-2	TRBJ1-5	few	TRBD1	TGTGCCAGCAGCCAAGGACAGGGAGGCAATCAGCCCCAGCATTTT	CASSQGQGGNQPQHF
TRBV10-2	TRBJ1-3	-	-	TGCGCCAGCAGTGAACTCGGTGGCACCATATATTTT	CASSELGGTIYF
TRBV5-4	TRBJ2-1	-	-	TGTGCCATCCCCGGGGTGAAGATGAATGAGCAGTTCTTC	CAIPGVKMNEQFF
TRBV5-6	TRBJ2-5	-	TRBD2	TGTGCCAGCAGCCCCCGGGAGGGGGTAAGAGAGACCCAGTACTTC	CASSPREGVRETQYF
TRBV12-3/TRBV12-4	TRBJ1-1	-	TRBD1	TGTGCCAGCAGTTTGGGGACAGGGGGGGAAGCTTTCTTT	CASSLGTGGEAFF
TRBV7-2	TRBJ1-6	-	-	TGTGCCAGCAGCGCCCCCGGTACAGGGAACCTCCACTTT	CASSAPGTGNLHF
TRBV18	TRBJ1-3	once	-	TGTGCCAGCTCACCACTCCCTATACAGCGGAGCTCTGGAAACACCATATATTTT	CASSPLPIQRSSGNTIYF
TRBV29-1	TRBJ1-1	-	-	TGCAGCGTTCAAACCGCCAAGAGGGACACTGAAGCTTTCTTT	CSVQTAKRDTEAFF
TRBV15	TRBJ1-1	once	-	TGTGCCACCAGCTTACTCTGGGGCAGGGTGGTTAGAGAGCCTCAACTCCACATGAACACTGAAGCTTTCTTT	CATSLLWGRVVREPQLHMNTEAFF
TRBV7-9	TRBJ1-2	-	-	TGTGCCAGCAGCCTCACGGCGGACAACCCTACGTATGGCTACACCTTC	CASSLTADNPTYGYTF
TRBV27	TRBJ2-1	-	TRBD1	TGTGCCAGCAGTTCGCGCAGGGGGTACAATGAGCAGTTCTTC	CASSSRRGYNEQFF
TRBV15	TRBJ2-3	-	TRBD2	TGTGCCACCAGCAGAGATCTGGCGGGAGGGCTCAATACGCAGTATTTT	CATSRDLAGGLNTQYF
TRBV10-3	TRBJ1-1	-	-	TGTGCCATCGCAGACACCGTGAACACTGAAGCTTTCTTT	CAIADTVNTEAFF
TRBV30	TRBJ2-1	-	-	TGTGCCTGGACCCGGGGAAATGAGCAGTTCTTC	CAWTRGNEQFF
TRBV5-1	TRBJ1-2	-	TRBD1	TGCGCCAGCAGGCGGTCTCTGGGGGACAGACATTACTCTAACTATGGCTACACCTTC	CASRRSLGDRHYSNYGYTF
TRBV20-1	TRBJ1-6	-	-	TGCAGTGCTAGTACCTGGGCCCAGGGGCAAAATTCACCCCTCCACTTT	CSASTWAQGQNSPLHF
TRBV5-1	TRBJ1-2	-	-	TGCGCCAGCAGCGACCTAACAGGGCCCTATGGCTACACCTTC	CASSDLTGPYGYTF
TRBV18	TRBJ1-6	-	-	TGTGCCAGCTCACCTCAGGGTGCCGGCTATAATTCACCCCTCCACTTT	CASSPQGAGYNSPLHF
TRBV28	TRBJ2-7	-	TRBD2	TGTGCCAGCAGTTTAGCGGGAGGGACCTACGAGCAGTACTTC	CASSLAGGTYEQYF
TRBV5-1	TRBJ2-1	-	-	TGCGCCAGCAGCCCCGGGTGGGTTGAGCAGTTCTTC	CASSPGWVEQFF